One sample yielded the 9 T cell receptor beta chains listed below, sequenced in a study of blood T cell repertoires in COVID-19. Sequencing used immunoSEQ multiplex PCR; TCRdb keeps in-frame clones, though not all of them. The table lists some 130,000 clones, around 86% of them singletons. The sequenced material came from peripheral blood. The receptors were sampled from a middle-aged man with active or convalescent COVID-19.

The chain uses TRBV19 and TRBJ1-6; 7 bases are a match to TRBD1. This CDR3 is 16 amino acids long. V dropped 0 bases and J dropped 10; count of bases not matched to a gene: 9. From germline, CDR1 is LNHDA and CDR2 SQIVND (reference sequence). CDR3 nucleotides: TGTGCCAGTAGTATAGACGCGAATAGGGGGCGATCACCCCTCCACTTT. This gives the protein CASSIDANRGRSPLHF.

This chain connects TRBV24-1 to TRBJ2-1; D is uncertain. CDR1 and CDR2 (germline): KGHDR, SFDVKD. V was cut by 5 bases and J by 4 bases, with 11 bases left in between. The CDR3 is 14 residues long. The DNA for the CDR3 is TGTGCCACCAGTGTGTCCGAGGTTTACAATGAGCAGTTCTTC. Translation gives CATSVSEVYNEQFF.

This clone appeared a few times. V usage is TRBV5-6 and J usage is TRBJ2-7; D call uncertain. Germline V gene data show CDR1 as SGHDT and CDR2 as YYEEEE. V was trimmed by 2 bases and J by 3 bases, leaving 3 bases between them. The CDR3 totals 11 residues. The DNA of the CDR3 is TGTGCCAGCAGCTTTCACTACGAGCAGTACTTC. It is translated as CASSFHYEQYF.

The DNA of the CDR3 is TGCAGCGTTGCCGGCCAGAGCGGGGGGGAGATGAGCACAGATACGCAGTATTTT. Protein sequence: CSVAGQSGGEMSTDTQYF. The chain combines TRBV29-1 with TRBJ2-3; 10 positions match TRBD2. The germline gives CDR1 SQVTM, CDR2 ANQGSEA. With V trimmed by 4 bases and J by 0 bases, 13 bases remained unmatched. The CDR3 sequence is 18 residues long.

The chain has TRBV19 and TRBJ1-3, with 8 bases that match TRBD1. From germline, CDR1 is LNHDA and CDR2 SQIVND (reference sequence). The length of the CDR3 is 17 residues. V was clipped by 7 bases and J by 0 bases; unmatched bases: 11. The CDR3 DNA is TGTGCCAGTACCACCTCGCCGGGACAGGTCTCTGGAAACACCATATATTTT. Translated, it gives CASTTSPGQVSGNTIYF.

A few counts support this clone. The rearrangement joins TRBV7-2 to TRBJ1-2, with 7 bases lining up with TRBD1. Looked up from germline, CDR1 is SGHTA and CDR2 is FQGNSA. The CDR3 runs to 13 residues. V shed 5 bases and J 2 bases; nucleotides not matched to a gene: 2. The CDR3 is CASSRQGNYGYTF. CDR3 in DNA: TGTGCCAGCAGCCGACAGGGCAACTATGGCTACACCTTC.

This chain joins TRBV7-2 and TRBJ1-5; 9 positions agree with TRBD1. V shed 6 bases and J 5 bases; nucleotides not matched to a gene: 11. The CDR3 covers 16 residues. Germline CDR1 reads SGHTA; CDR2 reads FQGNSA. CDR3 DNA: TGTGCCAGCAGTCGTCCGGGACAGGGCGAACATCAGCCCCAGCATTTT. Its translation: CASSRPGQGEHQPQHF. Full variable domain (rest looked up from reference TRBV7-2 and TRBJ1-5): GAGVSQSPSNKVTEKGKDVELRCDPISGHTALYWYRQSLGQGLEFLIYFQGNSAPDKSGLPSDRFSAERTGGSVSTLTIQRTQQEDSAVYLCASSRPGQGEHQPQHFGDGTRLSIL.

The V gene is TRBV7-2, the J gene TRBJ2-5, with 13 nucleotides matching TRBD2. This CDR3 is built from 18 residues. Per germline, CDR1 SGHTA and CDR2 FQGNSA. The V and J ends lost 5 bases and 4 bases, in that order; junction bases with no gene match: 13. CDR3 loop: CASSLGLAGALSLETQYF. The CDR3 DNA is TGTGCCAGCAGCCTCGGACTAGCGGGGGCCTTATCGCTAGAGACCCAGTACTTC.

The chain uses TRBV7-6 and TRBJ1-1; TRBD1 aligns across 7 bases. CDR3 length: 15 residues. Germline-derived CDR1 and CDR2 are SGHVS and FNYEAQ. Trimming removed 6 bases from V and 4 bases from J; junction bases left unmatched: 11. The DNA for the CDR3 is TGTGCCAGCAGATCCTACCAGGGGGTAGGCACTGAAGCTTTCTTT. This sequence encodes CASRSYQGVGTEAFF.